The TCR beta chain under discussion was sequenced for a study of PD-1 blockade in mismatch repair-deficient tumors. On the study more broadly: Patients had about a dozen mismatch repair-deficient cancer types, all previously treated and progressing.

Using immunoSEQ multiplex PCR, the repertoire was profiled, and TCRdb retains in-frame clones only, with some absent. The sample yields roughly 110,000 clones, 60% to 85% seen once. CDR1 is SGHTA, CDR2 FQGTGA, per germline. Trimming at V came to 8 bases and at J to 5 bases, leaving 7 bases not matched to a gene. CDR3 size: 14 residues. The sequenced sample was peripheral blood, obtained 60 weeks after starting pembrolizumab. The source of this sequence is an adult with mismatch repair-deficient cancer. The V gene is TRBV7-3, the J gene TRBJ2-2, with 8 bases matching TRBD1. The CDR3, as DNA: TGTGCCAGCCGCCAGGGGGCAAGAACCGGGGAGCTGTTTTTT. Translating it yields CASRQGARTGELFF.